Shown below are 2 T cell receptor beta chains from a single sample sequenced in a study of T cell responses to AZD1222 COVID-19 vaccine. Profiled with immunoSEQ multiplex PCR; TCRdb holds only in-frame clones, not every one. The table lists about 130,000 clones, approximately 88% of them singletons, with approximately 8% in the top ten. The sequenced sample was peripheral blood, obtained on day 0 of AZD1222 vaccination. Every receptor here comes from an adult in good health.

The chain couples TRBV20-1 to TRBJ1-6; possibly TRBD1 for D (5 bases). CDR1 and CDR2 (germline): DFQATT, SNEGSKA (reference sequence). The ends were cut back, 3 bases at V and 6 bases at J, with 15 bases in the middle. This CDR3 comprises 15 residues. The CDR3 is CSASGFMGRNSPLHF. The CDR3 DNA reads as TGCAGTGCTAGTGGGTTTATGGGGCGTAATTCACCCCTCCACTTT.

The chain recombines TRBV19 with TRBJ2-7, with D perhaps assigned TRBD1 or TRBD2 (6 bases each). Trimming left V 5 bases short and J 2 bases short, with 19 bases between. Germline-derived CDR1 and CDR2 are LNHDA and SQIVND (reference sequence). The CDR3 length is 16 residues. The CDR3 nucleotides read TGTGCCAGTAGTTTTTCTGGCACGGGGGCCCCCTACGAGCAGTACTTC. This gives the protein CASSFSGTGAPYEQYF.